This TCR beta chain originates from a study of beta chain features in type 1 diabetes. Study findings and constraints: Shortening that was moderate but significant affected the TCRB CDR3s of Type 1 diabetes patients in all four CD4+ subsets.

Cells sorted by CD45RO/CCR7/CD25/CD127/CD95/CD27 comprised CD4+ naive, central memory, regulatory and stem cell-like memory cells. The CDR3 is made up of 14 amino acids. Germline V lookup: CDR1 KGHSH, CDR2 LQKENI. The V and J ends lost 5 bases and 0 bases respectively, with 8 bases between them. As to this clone: Antigen: not known.

Expressed TCRB transcripts were sequenced after all isolated RNA was converted to cDNA. The data were produced by immunoSEQ multiplex PCR, yet TCRdb's version contains in-frame clones alone and is incomplete. The sample carries more than 250,000 clones, roughly an eighth recorded once. This sequence joins TRBV18 and TRBJ1-5; D might be TRBD1 (6 bases). This receptor was taken from a man aged 25 to 40 with type 1 diabetes. Sequencing was carried out using naive CD4+ T cells from blood. This CDR3 reads CASSSDSSNQPQHF. Written as DNA, the CDR3 is TGTGCCAGCTCATCGGACAGTAGCAATCAGCCCCAGCATTTT.